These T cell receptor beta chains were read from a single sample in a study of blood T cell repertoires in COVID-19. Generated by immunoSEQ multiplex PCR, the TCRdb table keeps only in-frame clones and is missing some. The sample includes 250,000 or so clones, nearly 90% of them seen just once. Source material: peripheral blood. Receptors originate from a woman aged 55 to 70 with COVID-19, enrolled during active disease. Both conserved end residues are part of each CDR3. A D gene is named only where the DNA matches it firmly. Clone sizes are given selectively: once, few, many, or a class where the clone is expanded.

DNA: TGTGCCAGCAGCGTATATCTAGCGGGGGACTACAATGAGCAGTTCTTC
CDR3: CASSVYLAGDYNEQFF
V: TRBV9
length: 16
size: .
D: TRBD2
J: TRBJ2-1

DNA: TGTGCCAGCAGTCACAGGGGCGCCTACGAGCAGTACTTC
CDR3: CASSHRGAYEQYF
V: TRBV6-2/TRBV6-3
length: 13
size: .
D: TRBD1
J: TRBJ2-7

DNA: TGTGCCAGCAGTAGAACAGGGTCACTGAGCACTGAAGCTTTCTTT
CDR3: CASSRTGSLSTEAFF
V: TRBV2
length: 15
size: .
D: .
J: TRBJ1-1

DNA: TGTGCCAGCAGTTACCCCGCGATCGAGAACACTGAAGCTTTCTTT
CDR3: CASSYPAIENTEAFF
V: TRBV6-2/TRBV6-3
length: 15
size: .
D: .
J: TRBJ1-1

DNA: TGTGCCAGCACCAAGACAGACTCTAACTATGGCTACACCTTC
CDR3: CASTKTDSNYGYTF
V: TRBV6-5
length: 14
size: .
D: .
J: TRBJ1-2

DNA: TGTGCCAGCAACGAACAAGGAAGGGGGGGCTTTAACTATGGCTACACCTTC
CDR3: CASNEQGRGGFNYGYTF
V: TRBV7-2
length: 17
size: .
D: .
J: TRBJ1-2

DNA: TGTGCCTGGAGCCGGCGGACAGTGCCCCCCCCTATGAACACTGAAGCTTTCTTT
CDR3: CAWSRRTVPPPMNTEAFF
V: TRBV30
length: 18
size: .
D: .
J: TRBJ1-1

DNA: TGTGCCAGCAGTTTATTCCGGGGTCGTACTGAAGCTTTCTTT
CDR3: CASSLFRGRTEAFF
V: TRBV27
length: 14
size: .
D: .
J: TRBJ1-1

DNA: TGTGCCAGCAGCGTAGGGAGACAGGGGAATATATATGGGCAGTATTTT
CDR3: CASSVGRQGNIYGQYF
V: TRBV9
length: 16
size: .
D: TRBD1
J: TRBJ2-3

DNA: TGTGCCAGCAGCAAAAGGACAGCCCCATCCGGGAATTCACCCCTCCACTTT
CDR3: CASSKRTAPSGNSPLHF
V: TRBV7-8
length: 17
size: .
D: .
J: TRBJ1-6

DNA: TGTGCCAGCAGTCGGGGGGACCGCCGCGATACGCAGTATTTT
CDR3: CASSRGDRRDTQYF
V: TRBV5-4
length: 14
size: .
D: TRBD2
J: TRBJ2-3

DNA: TGTGCCAGCAGCGGGACAGCCTTGAACACTGAAGCTTTCTTT
CDR3: CASSGTALNTEAFF
V: TRBV9
length: 14
size: once
D: .
J: TRBJ1-1

DNA: TGTGCCAGTCGGGGGTCTTGGACCTCGGAGACTGAAGCTTTCTTT
CDR3: CASRGSWTSETEAFF
V: TRBV19
length: 15
size: .
D: .
J: TRBJ1-1

DNA: TGTGCCAGCATCCGACAGGGTGGACAGCCCCAGCATTTT
CDR3: CASIRQGGQPQHF
V: TRBV6-5
length: 13
size: .
D: TRBD1
J: TRBJ1-5

DNA: TGTGCCAGCACAGGACAGGACTCCTACGAGCAGTACTTC
CDR3: CASTGQDSYEQYF
V: TRBV10-3
length: 13
size: .
D: TRBD1
J: TRBJ2-7

DNA: TGTGCCAGCAGTGACGGACACCGACGCACAGATACGCAGTATTTT
CDR3: CASSDGHRRTDTQYF
V: TRBV6-1
length: 15
size: once
D: .
J: TRBJ2-3

DNA: TGTGCCAGCTCGACAAGCCGCCCGAACACCGGGGAGCTGTTTTTT
CDR3: CASSTSRPNTGELFF
V: TRBV18
length: 15
size: .
D: .
J: TRBJ2-2

DNA: TGTGCCAGCAGCCTTGACAGAGGCAATCAGCCCCAGCATTTT
CDR3: CASSLDRGNQPQHF
V: TRBV7-9
length: 14
size: .
D: .
J: TRBJ1-5

DNA: TGTGCCAGCAGCCAGATTACGACAGGCACCGGCTACACCTTC
CDR3: CASSQITTGTGYTF
V: TRBV3-1/TRBV3-2
length: 14
size: .
D: .
J: TRBJ1-2

DNA: TGTGCCAGCAGCCCCCCAGTGGCCCCTCAAGAGACCCAGTACTTC
CDR3: CASSPPVAPQETQYF
V: TRBV3-1/TRBV3-2
length: 15
size: .
D: .
J: TRBJ2-5

DNA: TGTGCCAGCAGGTTTAACAGGGTAGACTCACCCCTCCACTTT
CDR3: CASRFNRVDSPLHF
V: TRBV11-2
length: 14
size: .
D: .
J: TRBJ1-6

DNA: TGTGCCAGCAGCTTGGTTGACAGGCCCGGAAACACCATATATTTT
CDR3: CASSLVDRPGNTIYF
V: TRBV5-6
length: 15
size: .
D: .
J: TRBJ1-3

DNA: TGTGCCAGCTCACCACCGCGGGCGGAGTCGGAAGCTTTCTTT
CDR3: CASSPPRAESEAFF
V: TRBV18
length: 14
size: once
D: .
J: TRBJ1-1

DNA: TGTGCCAGCTCACCAACCGGGACAGGGGCCTTGAGGGCCAACGTCCTGACTTTC
CDR3: CASSPTGTGALRANVLTF
V: TRBV18
length: 18
size: .
D: TRBD1
J: TRBJ2-6

DNA: TGTGCCTGGAGTCCTTTTACAGGGGGCTTTGCTACTGGAAACACCATATATTTT
CDR3: CAWSPFTGGFATGNTIYF
V: TRBV30
length: 18
size: once
D: TRBD1
J: TRBJ1-3

DNA: TGTGCCAGCAGCACCCGACAGGGTGTAACCGGGGAGCTGTTTTTT
CDR3: CASSTRQGVTGELFF
V: TRBV9
length: 15
size: .
D: TRBD1
J: TRBJ2-2

DNA: TGCGCCAGCAGCTGGGACAGCTATGGCTACACCTTC
CDR3: CASSWDSYGYTF
V: TRBV5-1
length: 12
size: .
D: TRBD1
J: TRBJ1-2

DNA: TGTGCCAGCAGTTCCCCAGGGGTGACTGAAGCTTTCTTT
CDR3: CASSSPGVTEAFF
V: TRBV6-5
length: 13
size: .
D: .
J: TRBJ1-1

DNA: TGCAGCGTTGAAGGTGGAACGGGACAGGGGTACGAGCAGTACTTC
CDR3: CSVEGGTGQGYEQYF
V: TRBV29-1
length: 15
size: once
D: TRBD1
J: TRBJ2-7

DNA: TGTGCCAGCAACGACAGGGGGCGGGTCAATGAAAAACTGTTTTTT
CDR3: CASNDRGRVNEKLFF
V: TRBV6-5
length: 15
size: .
D: TRBD1
J: TRBJ1-4

DNA: TGCGCCAGCAGCCAGGACAGGGTCTCCTACGAGCAGTACTTC
CDR3: CASSQDRVSYEQYF
V: TRBV4-1
length: 14
size: .
D: TRBD1
J: TRBJ2-7

DNA: TGTGCCAGCTCCGACAGGGGGACTCTGGACGAGCAGTACTTC
CDR3: CASSDRGTLDEQYF
V: TRBV19
length: 14
size: once
D: TRBD1
J: TRBJ2-7

DNA: TGTGCCAGCAGCGTCGACAGAAGAAACTACGAGCAGTACTTC
CDR3: CASSVDRRNYEQYF
V: TRBV6-5
length: 14
size: .
D: .
J: TRBJ2-7

DNA: TGTGCCAGTAGGGTATCCAATCGGGGGGCTCATAGCAATCAGCCCCAGCATTTT
CDR3: CASRVSNRGAHSNQPQHF
V: TRBV19
length: 18
size: once
D: .
J: TRBJ1-5

DNA: TGCGCCAGCAGCCAACCAAAAGGGACAGGGTTCGGTTCACCCCTCCACTTT
CDR3: CASSQPKGTGFGSPLHF
V: TRBV4-3
length: 17
size: .
D: TRBD1
J: TRBJ1-6

DNA: TGTGCCAGCAGCTTAGATCAGGGGGGCAGGTATGAGCAGTTCTTC
CDR3: CASSLDQGGRYEQFF
V: TRBV7-2
length: 15
size: .
D: .
J: TRBJ2-1

DNA: TGTGCCAGCAGTGCACCGCGGTCGCAGTATTTT
CDR3: CASSAPRSQYF
V: TRBV6-2/TRBV6-3
length: 11
size: few
D: .
J: TRBJ2-3

DNA: TGTGCCAGCAGCTTCCGGCAGGCGGGAGAGACCCAGTACTTC
CDR3: CASSFRQAGETQYF
V: TRBV7-2
length: 14
size: .
D: .
J: TRBJ2-5

DNA: TGTGCCAGCAGTTTATCAGGCAGGGGGATGTTTGAGACCCAGTACTTC
CDR3: CASSLSGRGMFETQYF
V: TRBV27
length: 16
size: .
D: TRBD1
J: TRBJ2-5

DNA: TGTGCCAGCCGGGGGACAGGGATCCCGGGGGACACTGAAGCTTTCTTT
CDR3: CASRGTGIPGDTEAFF
V: TRBV2
length: 16
size: .
D: TRBD1
J: TRBJ1-1

DNA: TGTGCCAGCTCACCACCTCAGGGGGGAAGCACTAATCATCCCCAGCATTTT
CDR3: CASSPPQGGSTNHPQHF
V: TRBV18
length: 17
size: .
D: TRBD1
J: TRBJ1-5

DNA: TGTGCCAGCAGTCCCCGAGGGGGTGAAGCTTTCTTT
CDR3: CASSPRGGEAFF
V: TRBV11-2
length: 12
size: .
D: .
J: TRBJ1-1

DNA: TGTGCCAGCAGCCGAGCGGAACTGCCTGGAAACACCATATATTTT
CDR3: CASSRAELPGNTIYF
V: TRBV13
length: 15
size: few
D: .
J: TRBJ1-3

DNA: TGTGCCAGCAGTGCCCGGGACAGGACTCGTTATGGCTACACCTTC
CDR3: CASSARDRTRYGYTF
V: TRBV27
length: 15
size: once
D: TRBD1
J: TRBJ1-2

DNA: TGTGCCAGCAGCTCAGACGGGGTACCTAATGAAAAACTGTTTTTT
CDR3: CASSSDGVPNEKLFF
V: TRBV11-2
length: 15
size: .
D: .
J: TRBJ1-4

DNA: TGTGCCAGCAGCGTAACAGGGTTGGAGTACACTGAAGCTTTCTTT
CDR3: CASSVTGLEYTEAFF
V: TRBV9
length: 15
size: .
D: .
J: TRBJ1-1